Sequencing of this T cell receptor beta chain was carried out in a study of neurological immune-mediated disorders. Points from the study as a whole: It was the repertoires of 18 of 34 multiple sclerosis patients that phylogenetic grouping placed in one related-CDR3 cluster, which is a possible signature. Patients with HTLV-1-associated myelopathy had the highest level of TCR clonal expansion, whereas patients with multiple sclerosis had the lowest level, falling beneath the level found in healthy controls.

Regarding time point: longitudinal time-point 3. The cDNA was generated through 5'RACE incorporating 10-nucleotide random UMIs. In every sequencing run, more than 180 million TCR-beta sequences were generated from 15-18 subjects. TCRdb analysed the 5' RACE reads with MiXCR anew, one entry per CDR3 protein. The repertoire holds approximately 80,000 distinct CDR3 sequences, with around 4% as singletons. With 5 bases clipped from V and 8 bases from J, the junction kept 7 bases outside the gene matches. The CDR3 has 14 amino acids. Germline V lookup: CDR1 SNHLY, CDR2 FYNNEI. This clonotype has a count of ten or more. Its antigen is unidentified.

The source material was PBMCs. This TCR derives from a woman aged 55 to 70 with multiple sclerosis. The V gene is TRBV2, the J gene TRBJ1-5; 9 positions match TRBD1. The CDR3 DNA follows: TGTGCCAGCAGTTCCACAGGGGGCAGTGAGCCCCAGCATTTT. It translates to CASSSTGGSEPQHF.